The 26 T cell receptor beta chains listed next were all sequenced from one sample in a study of a mutant IDH1 vaccine in newly diagnosed glioma. For these TCRs, the target antigens are not known. Documented time point: week 35, safety follow-up. With topical imiquimod, each dose of the vaccine consisted of 300 ug of mutant IDH1 20-mer peptide. The method was immunoSEQ multiplex PCR; TCRdb's version includes in-frame clones alone and lacks a portion of them. The table has some 45,000 clones, about 83% seen once. The sequenced sample was PBMCs, obtained from a glioma patient whose treatment included an IDH1 peptide vaccine. These receptors all come from a woman between 50 and 59 years old with glioma.

A few counts support this clone. The chain combines TRBV5-4 with TRBJ1-4; 7 bases match TRBD1. Trimming removed 4 bases from V and 8 bases from J; junction bases left unmatched: 2. Germline V gene data show CDR1 as SGHNT and CDR2 as YYREEE (reference sequence). The CDR3 loop spans 12 amino acids. In nucleotides, the CDR3 is TGTGCCAGCAGCACCAGGGGGGAAAAACTGTTTTTT. This sequence encodes CASSTRGEKLFF.

V usage is TRBV4-1 and J usage is TRBJ2-1; D is uncertain. Germline V gives CDR1 MGHRA, CDR2 YSYEKL. Trimming removed 0 bases from V and 7 bases from J, with 4 bases in between. The CDR3 extends over 12 amino acids. The CDR3, as DNA: TGCGCCAGCAGCCAAGATAGAAATGAGCAGTTCTTC. It encodes CASSQDRNEQFF.

The genes are TRBV7-9 and TRBJ1-2; D is uncertain. The CDR3 has 13 amino acids. Germline V CDR1 and CDR2: SEHNR, FQNEAQ (reference sequence). Trimming stripped 5 bases from V and 7 bases from J, with 14 bases between. CDR3 loop: CASSPEYTSGYTF. CDR3 sequence (DNA): TGTGCCAGCAGCCCCGAGTACACATCTGGCTACACCTTC.

This clone appeared once. The chain recombines TRBV6-1 with TRBJ2-7; 7 nucleotides match TRBD1. V lost 4 bases and J lost 2; bases outside the gene matches: 8. The CDR3 consists of 15 residues. Germline V gives CDR1 MNHNS, CDR2 SASEGT. The CDR3 region is CASSATGTAAYEQYF. Here the CDR3 DNA reads TGTGCCAGCAGTGCTACCGGGACAGCCGCCTACGAGCAGTACTTC.

DNA of the CDR3: TGCGCCAGCAGTGACGGGCAGGGGAACACTGAAGCTTTCTTT. This codes for CASSDGQGNTEAFF. The chain carries TRBV10-1 and TRBJ1-1, with D perhaps matching TRBD1 (5 bases). Germline loops: CDR1 WNHNN, CDR2 SYGVQD (reference sequence). The CDR3 is 14 residues long. The V end was cut by 3 bases, the J end by 1 base, with 9 bases between.

This chain connects TRBV5-1 to TRBJ1-6; no clear D gene. V was trimmed by 0 bases and J by 10 bases, leaving 11 bases between them. Looked up from germline, CDR1 is SGHRS and CDR2 is YFSETQ. CDR3 length: 14 amino acids. CDR3 in DNA: TGCGCCAGCAGCTTGGCCGGTGGGAACTCACCCCTCCACTTT. Encoded protein: CASSLAGGNSPLHF.

This clone has only a few counts. The J gene is TRBJ1-4, the V gene TRBV29-1, with 8 positions matching TRBD1. Germline CDR1 SQVTM, CDR2 ANQGSEA. The CDR3 is made up of 13 amino acids. The junction had 8 bases not matched to a gene; V was cut back by 6 bases and J by 8 bases. The CDR3 DNA is TGCAGCGTGGCCGACAGGGGTGGGGAAAAACTGTTTTTT. Encoded protein: CSVADRGGEKLFF. The full variable domain, with the rest looked up from reference TRBV29-1 and TRBJ1-4, is SAVISQKPSRDICQRGTSLTIQCQVDSQVTMMFWYRQQPGQSLTLIATANQGSEATYESGFVIDKFPISRPNLTFSTLTVSNMSPEDSSIYLCSVADRGGEKLFFGSGTQLSVL.

The chain joins TRBV9 to TRBJ2-2; D gene unclear. V lost 0 bases and J lost 2, with 8 bases in between. This CDR3 is built from 15 residues. Germline loops: CDR1 SGDLS, CDR2 YYNGEE. This chain's CDR3 is CASSVEDHNTGELFF. The CDR3 region has the DNA TGTGCCAGCAGCGTAGAAGACCATAACACCGGGGAGCTGTTTTTT.

The V gene is TRBV27, the J gene TRBJ1-5; no clear D gene. CDR1 is MNHEY and CDR2 is SMNVEV in the germline V gene (reference sequence). The CDR3 contains 15 residues. The V and J ends lost 0 bases and 0 bases respectively, with 6 bases between them. CDR3 nucleotide sequence: TGTGCCAGCAGTTTATCATGGGGTAGCAATCAGCCCCAGCATTTT. Amino acids: CASSLSWGSNQPQHF.

This chain links TRBV7-2 with TRBJ2-1, with TRBD1 as a possible D gene (6 bases). This CDR3 spans 14 amino acids. Germline V gives CDR1 SGHTA, CDR2 FQGNSA. V was pared by 7 bases and J by 2 bases, with 12 bases between. The CDR3 reads CASTRPGAYNEQFF. CDR3 coding DNA: TGTGCCAGCACTCGTCCAGGGGCCTACAATGAGCAGTTCTTC.

The genes are TRBV20-1 and TRBJ1-2; weak D call: TRBD1 (6 bases). Germline V gene sequence: CDR1 DFQATT, CDR2 SNEGSKA (reference sequence). The CDR3 has 11 residues. Trimming pared 6 bases from V and 8 bases from J, leaving 13 bases between. CDR3 sequence (DNA): TGCAGTGCCCCGACAGGTACGGGCTACACCTTC. Translating gives CSAPTGTGYTF.

The chain's CDR3 is CASSPNPDGSGFRPQHF. The CDR3 DNA reads as TGCGCCAGCAGCCCGAACCCCGACGGATCCGGGTTCAGGCCCCAGCATTTT. The chain uses TRBV5-1 and TRBJ1-5; the D is unclear. Germline V gene lookup returns CDR1 SGHRS and CDR2 YFSETQ. There are 17 residues in the CDR3. Trimming took 4 bases from V and 9 from J, leaving 26 bases between them.

The chain is built from TRBV19 and TRBJ2-1; D is undetermined. This CDR3 region has 15 residues. Germline values: CDR1 LNHDA, CDR2 SQIVND (reference sequence). V gave up 0 bases and J gave up 2 bases, with 8 bases separating them. The CDR3 bases are TGTGCCAGTAGTATAGAAGGGAACACCTACAATGAGCAGTTCTTC. This encodes CASSIEGNTYNEQFF.

CDR3 in amino acids: CASSSGSFLLDSPLHF. The CDR3 DNA is TGCGCCAGCAGCTCCGGGTCATTTCTTTTAGATTCACCCCTCCACTTT. The chain carries TRBV5-1 and TRBJ1-6; D uncertain. Germline assignment: CDR1 SGHRS and CDR2 YFSETQ. Deletions cut 3 bases from V and 8 bases from J, with 18 bases between. The CDR3 is made up of 16 amino acids.

V usage is TRBV6-6 and J usage is TRBJ1-2; 9 positions agree with TRBD1. The CDR3 loop spans 12 amino acids. Germline CDR1 reads MNHNY; CDR2 reads SVGAGI (reference sequence). Trimming took 5 bases from V and 7 from J; bases not matched to a gene: 2. The CDR3 here is CASSKGQGGYTF. CDR3 DNA sequence: TGTGCCAGCAGTAAGGGACAGGGTGGCTACACCTTC.

This clone has just a few counts. The gene calls are TRBV28 and TRBJ2-2; the D is unclear. Trimming shortened V by 3 bases and J by 4 bases, and 9 bases separated the two germline ends. Looked up from germline, CDR1 is MDHEN and CDR2 is SYDVKM. The CDR3 loop spans 14 amino acids. For the CDR3, the DNA is TGTGCCAGCAGTTTTGGCCCTAGCACCGGGGAGCTGTTTTTT. This encodes CASSFGPSTGELFF.

The J gene is TRBJ1-5, the V gene TRBV7-2; 7 nucleotides agree with TRBD1. The CDR3 is 15 residues long. Trimming removed 5 bases from V and 5 bases from J; junction bases left unmatched: 9. The V gene's germline CDR1 is SGHTA and CDR2 FQGNSA. The CDR3, as DNA: TGTGCCAGCAGCCTCAGGGAACAGGGGCATCAGCCCCAGCATTTT. Residues: CASSLREQGHQPQHF.

This chain links TRBV4-1 with TRBJ2-1, with TRBD2 matching over 16 bases. J lost 3 bases, V lost 3 bases, and 11 bases had no gene match. The CDR3 is 20 amino acids. The germline gives CDR1 MGHRA, CDR2 YSYEKL. In DNA, the CDR3 is TGCGCCAGCAGCCATAGAACCGGGACTAGCGGGGGGGCAGGCTACAATGAGCAGTTCTTC. Its protein product is CASSHRTGTSGGAGYNEQFF.

DNA of the CDR3: TGTGCCAGAGACAGGCTACTCTACGAGCAGTACTTC. Encoded protein: CARDRLLYEQYF. The J gene is TRBJ2-7, the V gene TRBV6-5; D may be TRBD1 (6 bases). The length of the CDR3 is 12 residues. The V end lost 9 bases, the J end lost 3 bases, and 12 bases lay between the germline ends. CDR1 and CDR2 (germline): MNHEY, SVGAGI.

This clone was found once. This sequence joins TRBV11-2 and TRBJ1-1; D ambiguous. With 4 bases removed from V and 3 bases from J, the gap between germline ends came to 21 bases. CDR3 length: 17 residues. Germline-derived CDR1 and CDR2 are SGHAT and FQNNGV. Here the CDR3 reads CASSSIRIGQMDTEAFF. As DNA, the CDR3 is TGTGCCAGCAGCTCGATTAGGATCGGGCAAATGGACACTGAAGCTTTCTTT.

The J gene is TRBJ2-7, the V gene TRBV29-1; D is ambiguous. Looked up from germline, CDR1 is SQVTM and CDR2 is ANQGSEA. V lost 3 bases and J lost 0, with 9 bases in between. The CDR3 consists of 13 residues. The CDR3 here is CSVDSETSYEQYF. CDR3 in DNA: TGCAGCGTTGACTCAGAAACCTCCTACGAGCAGTACTTC.

This clone was detected only a few times. J is TRBJ1-1 and V is TRBV6-4; D gene ambiguous. V shed 2 bases and J shed 10 bases, with 8 bases lying between them. The germline gives CDR1 MRHNA, CDR2 SNTAGT. The CDR3 spans 11 residues. The CDR3 sequence is CASSDGWVAFF. The CDR3 DNA reads as TGTGCCAGCAGTGACGGTTGGGTAGCTTTCTTT.

The CDR3 DNA reads TGCAGCAGGGGGTGGGGACTAGGGTACAATGAGCAGTTCTTC. Residues: CSRGWGLGYNEQFF. The V and J genes are TRBV29-1 and TRBJ2-1, with 8 bases fitting TRBD2. This CDR3 contains 14 residues. Germline V lookup: CDR1 SQVTM, CDR2 ANQGSEA. After removal of 8 bases from V and 4 bases from J, the junction contained 10 bases not matched to a gene.

The chain uses TRBV28 and TRBJ1-5, with a weak D call TRBD1 (6 bases). The CDR3 covers 14 residues. Germline V CDR1 and CDR2: MDHEN, SYDVKM. The V gene lost 4 bases and the J gene lost 6 bases, with 13 bases spanning the gap. The CDR3 reads CASSSTGQGQPQHF. Here the CDR3 DNA reads TGTGCCAGCAGTTCTACAGGGCAGGGTCAGCCCCAGCATTTT.

V gene TRBV5-1 combines with J gene TRBJ1-2; a weak D match, TRBD1 (6 bases). The CDR3 contains 14 residues. V was trimmed by 4 bases and J by 2 bases, leaving 12 bases between them. Germline-derived CDR1 and CDR2 are SGHRS and YFSETQ. The CDR3 nucleotides are TGCGCCAGCAGCGAAGGCGGACAGAACTATGGCTACACCTTC. Residues: CASSEGGQNYGYTF.

The rearrangement uses TRBV19 and TRBJ1-5; 10 positions match TRBD1. Losses at the gene ends were 6 bases for V and 5 bases for J; bases not matched to a gene: 10. The CDR3 is 16 amino acids. Germline assignment: CDR1 LNHDA and CDR2 SQIVND (reference sequence). CDR3: CASSQIRGQGYQPQHF. In nucleotides, the CDR3 is TGTGCCAGTAGCCAAATCCGGGGACAGGGGTATCAGCCCCAGCATTTT.